The 30 T cell receptor beta chains below come from one sample, sequenced in a study of PD-L1 blockade in urothelial cancer (dated by TCRdb to about 2017). The method behind the library was the immunoSEQ multiplex PCR assay. TCRdb mirrors the immuneACCESS table, restricted to in-frame sequences. Some clones are absent from its copies; in checked studies, under half trace to an unresolved V gene, and the reason for the others is unknown. The sample profile shows approximately 46,000 clones; nearly 90% of them were found once. The biggest ten clones account for 6.5% to 8% of the sample. The specimen was PBMCs, collected around atezolizumab (anti-PD-L1) treatment. The source of these receptors is a man between 60 and 75 years old with urothelial cancer.

This clone was seen just once. The rearrangement uses TRBV4-3 and TRBJ2-3, with D uncertain. Per the germline V gene, CDR1 is LGHNA and CDR2 is YSLEER. V was pared by 4 bases and J by 2 bases, with 13 bases between. There are 15 residues in the CDR3. The CDR3 coding sequence is TGCGCCAGCAGCCTTACCAGCGTTCCCACAGATACGCAGTATTTT. Its translation is CASSLTSVPTDTQYF.

The genes are TRBV9 and TRBJ1-1; 7 nucleotides match TRBD1. The CDR3 loop spans 15 amino acids. V shed 0 bases, J shed 1 base, and the junction held 3 bases outside the gene matches. Germline assignment: CDR1 SGDLS and CDR2 YYNGEE. The CDR3 loop reads CASSVGPGGNTEAFF. In nucleotides, the CDR3 is TGTGCCAGCAGCGTAGGGCCAGGGGGGAACACTGAAGCTTTCTTT.

This clone was picked up one time. Other nucleotide sequences from this sample produce the same CDR3. The rearrangement uses TRBV7-9 and TRBJ2-2, with a tentative D call TRBD1 (5 bases). The V gene's germline CDR1 is SEHNR and CDR2 FQNEAQ (reference sequence). Trimming shortened V by 3 bases and J by 5 bases, and 7 bases separated the two germline ends. The CDR3 runs to 13 residues. CDR3 region: CASSFQGTGELFF. The CDR3 bases are TGTGCCAGCAGCTTTCAGGGAACCGGGGAGCTGTTTTTT.

V and J are TRBV5-8 and TRBJ1-5; D is unclear. The V gene lost 4 bases and the J gene lost 5 bases, with 7 bases spanning the gap. The CDR3 extends over 12 amino acids. Germline V CDR1 and CDR2: SGHTS, YDEGEE. CDR3 coding DNA: TGTGCCAGCAGCCTACGGGATCAGCCCCAGCATTTT. Its protein is CASSLRDQPQHF. Drawing the rest from reference TRBV5-8 and TRBJ1-5, the complete variable domain is EAGVTQSPTHLIKTRGQQATLRCSPISGHTSVYWYQQALGLGLQFLLWYDEGEERNRGNFPPRFSGRQFPNYSSELNVNALELEDSALYLCASSLRDQPQHFGDGTRLSIL.

This chain links TRBV28 with TRBJ1-6; 8 nucleotides line up with TRBD1. The CDR3 contains 17 residues. V gave up 2 bases and J gave up 8 bases; unmatched junction bases: 11. The V gene's germline CDR1 is MDHEN and CDR2 SYDVKM. The DNA for the CDR3 is TGTGCCAGCAGTTTAGCTCGGGACAGGTTTCTTGATTCACCCCTCCACTTT. Translation: CASSLARDRFLDSPLHF.

This chain connects TRBV15 to TRBJ1-5, with D maybe TRBD1 (5 bases). Germline V lookup: CDR1 LNHNV, CDR2 YYDKDF (reference sequence). V lost 0 bases, J lost 0 bases, and 15 bases lay in between. CDR3 size: 18 residues. The CDR3 region has the DNA TGTGCCACCAGCAGAGATCGGCAGGGCGACTTTAGCAATCAGCCCCAGCATTTT. Translating it yields CATSRDRQGDFSNQPQHF. The full variable domain, completed using reference TRBV15 and TRBJ1-5, is DAMVIQNPRYQVTQFGKPVTLSCSQTLNHNVMYWYQQKSSQAPKLLFHYYDKDFNNEADTPDNFQSRRPNTSFCFLDIRSPGLGDTAMYLCATSRDRQGDFSNQPQHFGDGTRLSIL.

V is TRBV27 and J is TRBJ1-1, with no clear D. Trimming cost V 6 bases and J 5 bases, with 13 bases left between them. The CDR3 totals 13 residues. Germline lookup yields CDR1 MNHEY and CDR2 SMNVEV (reference sequence). The CDR3 DNA reads TGTGCCAGCAGCCGTGATGGGAGAACTGAAGCTTTCTTT. It yields the protein CASSRDGRTEAFF.

The gene calls are TRBV27 and TRBJ2-5; 10 positions agree with TRBD2. The CDR3 spans 17 residues. Germline V lookup: CDR1 MNHEY, CDR2 SMNVEV (reference sequence). After removal of 5 bases from V and 2 bases from J, the junction contained 11 bases not matched to a gene. The CDR3 bases are TGTGCCAGCAGTCCGTATCCGGGACTAGCGAATCAAGAGACCCAGTACTTC. Its protein product is CASSPYPGLANQETQYF.

The rearrangement links TRBV30 to TRBJ2-5, with D maybe TRBD2 (5 bases). This CDR3 region has 11 residues. Germline V gene data show CDR1 as GTSNPN and CDR2 as SVGIG (reference sequence). V shed 3 bases and J shed 5 bases, with 7 bases lying between them. CDR3: CAWSTGETQYF. For the CDR3, the DNA is TGTGCCTGGAGCACGGGGGAGACCCAGTACTTC.

The chain joins TRBV7-6 to TRBJ2-7; perhaps TRBD1 as D (5 bases). Per germline, CDR1 SGHVS and CDR2 FNYEAQ. The CDR3 consists of 14 residues. V was cut by 5 bases and J by 1 base, with 12 bases left in between. CDR3 sequence: CASSLGQLSYEQYF. Written as DNA, the CDR3 is TGTGCCAGCAGCCTAGGACAATTATCCTACGAGCAGTACTTC.

The rearrangement joins TRBV4-2 to TRBJ2-5; TRBD2 aligns across 10 bases. Germline V CDR1 and CDR2: LGHNA, YNFKEQ. This CDR3 is 16 amino acids long. After removal of 7 bases from V and 2 bases from J, the junction contained 10 bases not matched to a gene. CDR3 sequence: CASKEWLAGAQETQYF. The CDR3 DNA sequence: TGTGCCAGCAAGGAATGGCTAGCGGGGGCTCAAGAGACCCAGTACTTC.

This chain uses TRBV19 with TRBJ1-4, with D possibly being TRBD1 (6 bases). The CDR3 length is 15 residues. The V gene lost 5 bases and the J gene lost 8 bases, with 18 bases spanning the gap. Germline V gene lookup returns CDR1 LNHDA and CDR2 SQIVND (reference sequence). Here the CDR3 reads CASSPSSGAREKLFF. The CDR3 DNA is TGTGCCAGTAGTCCCTCGTCAGGGGCGAGGGAAAAACTGTTTTTT. The variable domain in full, with the rest retrieved from reference TRBV19 and TRBJ1-4, is DGGITQSPKYLFRKEGQNVTLSCEQNLNHDAMYWYRQDPGQGLRLIYYSQIVNDFQKGDIAEGYSVSREKKESFPLTVTSAQKNPTAFYLCASSPSSGAREKLFFGSGTQLSVL.

The chain employs TRBV19 and TRBJ2-2; unclear D gene. Germline V gives CDR1 LNHDA, CDR2 SQIVND (reference sequence). The CDR3 consists of 16 residues. Trimming cost V 0 bases and J 5 bases, with 13 bases left between them. CDR3: CASSIDLSGYTGELFF. CDR3 nucleotides: TGTGCCAGTAGTATAGATCTATCAGGATATACCGGGGAGCTGTTTTTT.

A single count supports this clone. V and J are TRBV25-1 and TRBJ2-2; tentatively, D is TRBD2 (5 bases). V was cut by 8 bases and J by 1 base, with 11 bases left in between. Germline-derived CDR1 and CDR2 are MGHDK and SYGVNS. This CDR3 contains 14 residues. CDR3 sequence: CASEVGVNTGELFF. The CDR3 coding sequence is TGTGCCAGCGAGGTGGGAGTGAACACCGGGGAGCTGTTTTTT. The variable domain in full, with the rest retrieved from reference TRBV25-1 and TRBJ2-2, is EADIYQTPRYLVIGTGKKITLECSQTMGHDKMYWYQQDPGMELHLIHYSYGVNSTEKGDLSSESTVSRIRTEHFPLTLESARPSHTSQYLCASEVGVNTGELFFGEGSRLTVL.

This sequence joins TRBV19 and TRBJ1-5; the match to TRBD1 covers 7 bases. J gave up 4 bases and V 7 bases, and 4 bases lay outside the gene matches. Germline CDR1 and CDR2: LNHDA and SQIVND (reference sequence). The CDR3 length is 13 residues. The CDR3 sequence is CASIGGQNQPQHF. The CDR3 nucleotides read TGTGCCAGTATAGGGGGACAGAATCAGCCCCAGCATTTT.

The chain employs TRBV7-8 and TRBJ1-5, with D perhaps matching TRBD1 (6 bases). Germline V CDR1 and CDR2: SGHVS, FQNEAQ. Trimming shortened V by 1 base and J by 4 bases, and 17 bases separated the two germline ends. The CDR3 has 17 amino acids. CDR3 region: CASSLVRGDKGNQPQHF. CDR3 bases: TGTGCCAGCAGCTTAGTTCGGGGGGACAAGGGGAATCAGCCCCAGCATTTT.

The V and J genes are TRBV30 and TRBJ1-5; D is perhaps TRBD1 (6 bases). Germline lookup yields CDR1 GTSNPN and CDR2 SVGIG (reference sequence). Trimming stripped 2 bases from V and 2 bases from J, with 13 bases between. The CDR3 runs 15 residues. The CDR3 DNA reads as TGTGCCTGGAGTAAAACCAGGGGCCGCAATCAGCCCCAGCATTTT. Translation gives CAWSKTRGRNQPQHF.

Judged by abundance, this clone is medium-sized. This chain connects TRBV7-2 to TRBJ2-1, with no clear D. The V end was cut by 5 bases, the J end by 8 bases, with 16 bases between. Germline CDR1 is SGHTA and CDR2 is FQGNSA. The CDR3 covers 14 residues. CDR3 DNA sequence: TGTGCCAGCAGCGCCCGGGTTGTCCTAGATGAGCAGTTCTTC. Protein product: CASSARVVLDEQFF.

V gene TRBV5-1 combines with J gene TRBJ1-4; TRBD1 agrees at 11 bases. Germline assignment: CDR1 SGHRS and CDR2 YFSETQ. The CDR3 totals 14 residues. CDR3 in amino acids: CPRGQGATNEKLFF. CDR3 DNA: TGCCCCCGGGGACAGGGGGCAACTAATGAAAAACTGTTTTTT.

This clone showed up just once. The V gene is TRBV6-5, the J gene TRBJ1-3; D ambiguous. The CDR3 consists of 15 residues. Germline V CDR1 and CDR2: MNHEY, SVGAGI. V was cut by 2 bases and J by 0 bases, with 8 bases left in between. The CDR3 DNA is TGTGCCAGCAGTTACGAGGGAGGCTCTGGAAACACCATATATTTT. Translated, it gives CASSYEGGSGNTIYF.

J is TRBJ2-7 and V is TRBV29-1, with unresolved D. The V end lost 5 bases, the J end lost 0 bases, and 11 bases lay between the germline ends. Per the germline V gene, CDR1 is SQVTM and CDR2 is ANQGSEA. The CDR3 loop spans 13 amino acids. The CDR3 nucleotides read TGCAGCGTTCATAGTAGTAACTCCTACGAGCAGTACTTC. Protein: CSVHSSNSYEQYF.

The chain recombines TRBV7-3 with TRBJ2-7; maybe TRBD2 (6 bases). V dropped 2 bases and J dropped 6 bases, with 17 bases sitting between them. Germline V CDR1 and CDR2: SGHTA, FQGTGA. The CDR3 extends over 15 amino acids. As DNA, the CDR3 is TGTGCCAGCAGCTTAGACGGGACTGACTCTTTCGAGCAGTACTTC. It translates to CASSLDGTDSFEQYF. Using reference TRBV7-3 and TRBJ2-7 for the parts outside the CDR3, the full variable domain is GAGVSQTPSNKVTEKGKYVELRCDPISGHTALYWYRQSLGQGPEFLIYFQGTGAADDSGLPNDRFFAVRPEGSVSTLKIQRTERGDSAVYLCASSLDGTDSFEQYFGPGTRLTVT.

This sequence joins TRBV19 and TRBJ1-2; D unresolved. The germline V and J ends were trimmed by 3 bases and 8 bases, with 13 bases remaining between them. The germline V gene has CDR1 LNHDA and CDR2 SQIVND (reference sequence). The CDR3 is 13 amino acids. Written as DNA, the CDR3 is TGTGCCAGTAGTATCGAGGAAGGGAGAGGCTACACCTTC. This sequence encodes CASSIEEGRGYTF.

The rearrangement uses TRBV28 and TRBJ2-3, with TRBD2 as a possible D gene (5 bases). The germline CDR1 and CDR2 sequences are MDHEN and SYDVKM. Deletions cut 7 bases from V and 10 bases from J, with 15 bases between. The CDR3 sequence is 12 residues long. The CDR3 sequence: CASKVGGGPQYF. The CDR3 DNA is TGTGCCAGCAAGGTAGGCGGAGGTCCGCAGTATTTT.

The chain couples TRBV5-8 to TRBJ2-1, with D possibly matching TRBD2 (6 bases). Trimming took 7 bases from V and 4 from J, leaving 15 bases between them. The V gene's germline CDR1 is SGHTS and CDR2 YDEGEE. This CDR3 is built from 14 residues. CDR3 residues: CASGIRLGYNEQFF. The CDR3 DNA follows: TGTGCCAGCGGCATAAGACTAGGGTACAATGAGCAGTTCTTC.

The rearrangement joins TRBV2 to TRBJ2-3; 9 positions match TRBD2. Germline CDR1 reads SNHLY; CDR2 reads FYNNEI. CDR3 length: 15 residues. Unmatched junction bases numbered 4, after V lost 6 bases and J lost 0 bases. Here the CDR3 reads CASSSLAGSTDTQYF. As DNA, the CDR3 is TGTGCCAGCAGCTCTCTAGCGGGGAGCACAGATACGCAGTATTTT.

This rearrangement joins TRBV5-1 to TRBJ2-1; 9 positions match TRBD1. CDR3 length equals 15 residues. Germline assignment: CDR1 SGHRS and CDR2 YFSETQ. V gave up 0 bases and J gave up 6 bases; unmatched junction bases: 4. CDR3 nucleotides: TGCGCCAGCAGCTTGGTCGGGACAGGGTTCAATGAGCAGTTCTTC. It is translated as CASSLVGTGFNEQFF.

The genes are TRBV7-8 and TRBJ1-2, with D hard to call. This CDR3 is built from 15 residues. CDR1 and CDR2 (germline): SGHVS, FQNEAQ. The germline V and J ends were trimmed by 5 bases and 5 bases, with 18 bases remaining between them. The CDR3 bases are TGTGCCAGCAGCCGAACAGAAGAACAAGTATATGGCTACACCTTC. Its translation is CASSRTEEQVYGYTF.

The V gene is TRBV6-5, the J gene TRBJ1-1, with 8 bases matching TRBD1. The CDR3 runs to 14 residues. Trimming took 5 bases from V and 1 from J; bases not matched to a gene: 3. CDR1 is MNHEY and CDR2 is SVGAGI in the germline V gene. The CDR3, as DNA: TGTGCCAGCAGTCCACAGGGGGAGAACACTGAAGCTTTCTTT. Translation: CASSPQGENTEAFF.

The rearrangement uses TRBV19 and TRBJ2-5; 13 bases match TRBD2. Germline CDR1 reads LNHDA; CDR2 reads SQIVND (reference sequence). V gave up 8 bases and J gave up 9 bases; unmatched junction bases: 6. The CDR3 is 13 residues long. The CDR3 sequence is CASGGTSGVAQYF. For the CDR3, the DNA is TGTGCCAGTGGGGGGACTAGCGGGGTGGCCCAGTACTTC.